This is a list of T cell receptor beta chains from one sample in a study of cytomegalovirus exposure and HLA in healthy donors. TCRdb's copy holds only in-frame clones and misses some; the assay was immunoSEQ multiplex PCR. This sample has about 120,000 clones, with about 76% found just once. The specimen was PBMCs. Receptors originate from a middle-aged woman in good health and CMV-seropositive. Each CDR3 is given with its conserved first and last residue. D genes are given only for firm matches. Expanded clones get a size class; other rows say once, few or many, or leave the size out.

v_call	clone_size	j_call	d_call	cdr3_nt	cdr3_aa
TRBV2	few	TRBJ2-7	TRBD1	TGTGCCAGCAGTCGCCGGGACAGGTCCTACGAGCAGTACTTC	CASSRRDRSYEQYF
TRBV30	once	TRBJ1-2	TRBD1	TGTGCCTGGACCCGGGTGTGGACAGGATACTATGGCTACACCTTC	CAWTRVWTGYYGYTF
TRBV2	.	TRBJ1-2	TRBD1	TGTGCCAGCAGTGCAGGCACAGGGGGCGATTATGGCTACACCTTC	CASSAGTGGDYGYTF
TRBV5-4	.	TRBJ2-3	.	TGTGCCAGCAGCTTGGGTCCCGAGGGTGGCACAGATACGCAGTATTTT	CASSLGPEGGTDTQYF
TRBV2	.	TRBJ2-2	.	TGTGCCAGCCGGAACACCGGGGAGCTGTTTTTT	CASRNTGELFF
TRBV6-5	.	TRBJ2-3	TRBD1	TGTGCCAGCAGTTACTCGAGGCAGGGGGCAGATACGCAGTATTTT	CASSYSRQGADTQYF
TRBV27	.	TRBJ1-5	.	TGTGCCAGCAGTTTAAGCCCCAATCAGCCCCAGCATTTT	CASSLSPNQPQHF
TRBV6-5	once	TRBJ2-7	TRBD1	TGTGCCAGCAGTCCGGGGGACAGGGCGGGTTTCGAGCAGTACTTC	CASSPGDRAGFEQYF
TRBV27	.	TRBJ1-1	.	TGTGCCAGCAGTTTAGGGGGGAAAGCTTTCTTT	CASSLGGKAFF
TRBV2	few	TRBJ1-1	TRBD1	TGTGCCAGCACGACAGGGTACACTGAAGCTTTCTTT	CASTTGYTEAFF
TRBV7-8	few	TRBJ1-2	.	TGTGCCAGCAGCCCTTCCACTGGAGCTAACTATGGCTACACCTTC	CASSPSTGANYGYTF
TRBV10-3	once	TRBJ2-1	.	TGTGCCAGCCGGGTCGGGACACCCAACAATGAGCAGTTCTTC	CASRVGTPNNEQFF
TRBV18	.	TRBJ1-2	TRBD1	TGTGCCAGCTCAAAGGGACAGGGGGCGAGTGGCTACACCTTC	CASSKGQGASGYTF
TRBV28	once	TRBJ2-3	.	TGTGCCAGCAGTTCTCGAGACAGGCTCACAGATACGCAGTATTTT	CASSSRDRLTDTQYF
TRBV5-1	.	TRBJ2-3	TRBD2	TGCGCCAGCAGCTCGGGGGGGGGAACTGATACGCAGTATTTT	CASSSGGGTDTQYF
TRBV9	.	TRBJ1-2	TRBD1	TGTGCCAGCAGCGTAGAGGCGACAGGGACCTATGGCTACACCTTC	CASSVEATGTYGYTF
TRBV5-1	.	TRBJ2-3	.	TGCGCCAGCAGCTTGGCCGACGGGGGCACAGATACGCAGTATTTT	CASSLADGGTDTQYF
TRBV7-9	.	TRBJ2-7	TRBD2	TGTGCCAGCAGCTTAACTAGCGGGGGGGCCAGGCACTACGAGCAGTACTTC	CASSLTSGGARHYEQYF
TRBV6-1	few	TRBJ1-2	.	TGTGCCAGCAGTGAACTGGGGGCGGGCTATGGCTACACCTTC	CASSELGAGYGYTF